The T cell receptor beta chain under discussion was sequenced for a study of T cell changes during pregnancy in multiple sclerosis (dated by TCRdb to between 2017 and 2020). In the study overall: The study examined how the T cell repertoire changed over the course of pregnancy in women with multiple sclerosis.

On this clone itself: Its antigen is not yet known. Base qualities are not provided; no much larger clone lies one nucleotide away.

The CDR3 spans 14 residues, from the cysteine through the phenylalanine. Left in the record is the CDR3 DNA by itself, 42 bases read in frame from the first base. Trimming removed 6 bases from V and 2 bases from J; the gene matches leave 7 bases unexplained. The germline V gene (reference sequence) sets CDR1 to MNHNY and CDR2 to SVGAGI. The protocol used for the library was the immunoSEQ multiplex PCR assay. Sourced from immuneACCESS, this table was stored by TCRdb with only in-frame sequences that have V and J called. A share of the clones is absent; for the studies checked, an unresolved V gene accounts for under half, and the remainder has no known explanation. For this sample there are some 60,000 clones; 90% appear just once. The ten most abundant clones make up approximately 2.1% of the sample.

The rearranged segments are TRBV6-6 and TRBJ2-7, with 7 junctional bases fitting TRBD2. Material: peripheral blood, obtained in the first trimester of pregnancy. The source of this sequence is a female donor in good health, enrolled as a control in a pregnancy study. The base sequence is TGTGCCAGCAGATCCCCGGGGGGAGCCTACGAGCAGTACTTC. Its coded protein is CASRSPGGAYEQYF.